Below, 20 T cell receptor beta chains from the same sample are listed, as sequenced in a study of response to subunit inactivated influenza vaccine. One entry per CDR3 protein, called by TCRdb with MiXCR from the RT-PCR reads. The sample yields 650,000 or so distinct CDR3 sequences, 12% to 15% seen once. Sample: PBMCs from blood, taken around two weeks before vaccination. These receptors were collected from a man aged 50 to 60 who received an inactivated influenza vaccine.

V is TRBV9 and J is TRBJ2-2; TRBD1 is a possible D gene (5 bases). The CDR3 is 15 amino acids. Germline V lookup: CDR1 SGDLS, CDR2 YYNGEE. Trimming removed 0 bases at V and 4 bases at J, with 10 bases between. The CDR3 coding sequence is TGTGCCAGCAGCGTAGTTGACAGATTCACCGGGGAGCTGTTTTTT. It codes for CASSVVDRFTGELFF.

There are a few counts of this clonotype. This chain links TRBV15 with TRBJ2-7; TRBD1 aligns across 9 bases. CDR3 length: 14 amino acids. V shed 4 bases, J shed 4 bases, and the junction held 5 bases outside the gene matches. Germline CDR1 and CDR2: LNHNV and YYDKDF (reference sequence). CDR3 DNA: TGTGCCACCAGCACAAAGGACAGGGGTTACGAGCAGTACTTC. Its protein is CATSTKDRGYEQYF.

This clonotype was counted at least ten times. This chain links TRBV29-1 with TRBJ2-3, with D perhaps matching TRBD1 or TRBD2 (5 bases each). Germline V gene lookup returns CDR1 SQVTM and CDR2 ANQGSEA. V was clipped by 7 bases and J by 4 bases, with 9 bases between them. The CDR3 length is 11 residues. The CDR3 reads CSGLGADTQYF. CDR3 sequence (DNA): TGCAGCGGCCTGGGGGCAGATACGCAGTATTTT.

The V gene is TRBV7-9, the J gene TRBJ2-7, with 10 bases that match TRBD2. Germline assignment: CDR1 SEHNR and CDR2 FQNEAQ (reference sequence). V lost 7 bases and J lost 2; bases outside the gene matches: 5. The CDR3 is 14 residues long. The CDR3 DNA sequence: TGTGCCAGCACCCAGCGGGAGGGAGCCTACGAGCAGTACTTC. Its protein is CASTQREGAYEQYF.

The chain carries TRBV18 and TRBJ2-6; 7 bases fit TRBD1. J lost 0 bases, V lost 0 bases, and 5 bases had no gene match. CDR1 and CDR2 from the germline V gene are KGHSH and LQKENI. CDR3 length equals 18 residues. The CDR3 is CASSPPGQKNSGANVLTF. The DNA of the CDR3 is TGTGCCAGCTCACCACCGGGACAGAAAAACTCTGGGGCCAACGTCCTGACTTTC.

This clonotype has ten or more counts. The chain employs TRBV5-1 and TRBJ1-1; a possible D gene is TRBD1 (6 bases). The CDR3 runs 15 residues. Deletions cut 4 bases from V and 7 bases from J, with 20 bases between. CDR1 and CDR2 from the germline V gene are SGHRS and YFSETQ. The CDR3 DNA is TGCGCCAGCAGCCCGATCCAGGGGACCGGGGGTGAAGCTTTCTTT. This gives the protein CASSPIQGTGGEAFF.

The rearrangement uses TRBV20-1 and TRBJ2-2; D remains ambiguous. The CDR3 loop spans 13 amino acids. Trimming cost V 5 bases and J 0 bases, with 7 bases left between them. Germline assignment: CDR1 DFQATT and CDR2 SNEGSKA (reference sequence). CDR3 sequence: CSAVFPNTGELFF. The CDR3 DNA sequence: TGCAGTGCTGTCTTCCCGAACACCGGGGAGCTGTTTTTT.

The chain uses TRBV6-1 and TRBJ2-3; D call uncertain. V dropped 6 bases and J dropped 1 base, with 11 bases sitting between them. The CDR3 is 14 residues long. Germline V gives CDR1 MNHNS, CDR2 SASEGT. The CDR3 DNA reads TGTGCCAGCAGGGATGGACCCGGCACAGATACGCAGTATTTT. It translates to CASRDGPGTDTQYF.

The sample holds many counts of this clonotype. J is TRBJ1-6 and V is TRBV5-1; weak D call: TRBD1 (6 bases). There are 14 residues in the CDR3. V lost 2 bases and J 10 bases, leaving 13 bases between the germline ends. Looked up from germline, CDR1 is SGHRS and CDR2 is YFSETQ. The CDR3 sequence is CASSFQGRESPLHF. The CDR3 DNA reads TGCGCCAGCAGCTTCCAGGGGCGAGAATCACCCCTCCACTTT.

The rearrangement uses TRBV6-1 and TRBJ1-1; D is possibly TRBD1 (5 bases). Germline V gene lookup returns CDR1 MNHNS and CDR2 SASEGT. The V end lost 7 bases, the J end lost 4 bases, and 13 bases lay between the germline ends. This CDR3 has 13 amino acids. This chain's CDR3 is CASKRGAGTEAFF. The CDR3 nucleotides are TGTGCCAGCAAAAGGGGCGCTGGCACTGAAGCTTTCTTT.

The chain employs TRBV6-5 and TRBJ2-3, with TRBD2 matching over 8 bases. The CDR3 consists of 16 residues. Germline assignment: CDR1 MNHEY and CDR2 SVGAGI. J gave up 0 bases and V 4 bases, and 6 bases lay outside the gene matches. The CDR3 sequence is CASSSVAGGSTDTQYF. DNA for the CDR3: TGTGCCAGCAGTTCCGTGGCGGGGGGAAGCACAGATACGCAGTATTTT.

Ten or more counts support this clonotype. CDR3 amino acids: CASSPTSGKLEQFF. DNA of the CDR3: TGTGCCAGCAGTCCGACTAGCGGGAAATTGGAGCAGTTCTTC. The rearrangement uses TRBV12-3 or TRBV12-4 and TRBJ2-1; TRBD2 agrees at 11 bases. Losses at the gene ends were 5 bases for V and 10 bases for J; bases not matched to a gene: 7. The CDR3 sequence is 14 residues long.

The chain has TRBV28 and TRBJ2-3; 7 positions agree with TRBD2. Trimming cost V 7 bases and J 0 bases; bases outside gene matches: 4. The germline V gene has CDR1 MDHEN and CDR2 SYDVKM. The CDR3 contains 14 residues. This chain's CDR3 is CASTSSGSTDTQYF. In nucleotides, the CDR3 is TGTGCCAGCACATCTAGCGGAAGCACAGATACGCAGTATTTT.

This clonotype was picked up a small number of times. The chain couples TRBV7-8 to TRBJ1-3; D is undetermined. There are 13 residues in the CDR3. CDR1 and CDR2 from the germline V gene are SGHVS and FQNEAQ. V was cut by 5 bases and J by 4 bases, with 9 bases left in between. CDR3 DNA: TGTGCCAGCAGCCTCCTGGGAGGAAACACCATATATTTT. It codes for CASSLLGGNTIYF.

This clonotype appeared a few times. V is TRBV29-1 and J is TRBJ2-7; D gene ambiguous. CDR3 size: 11 residues. With 7 bases removed from V and 5 bases from J, the gap between germline ends came to 12 bases. Germline lookup yields CDR1 SQVTM and CDR2 ANQGSEA. The CDR3 sequence is CSARAPDEQYF. For the CDR3, the DNA is TGCAGCGCGCGCGCCCCGGACGAGCAGTACTTC.

At least ten counts were recorded for this clonotype. V usage is TRBV5-1 and J usage is TRBJ2-2; 8 bases match TRBD1. Germline assignment: CDR1 SGHRS and CDR2 YFSETQ. Trimming took 0 bases from V and 7 from J; bases not matched to a gene: 2. The CDR3 is 14 amino acids. The CDR3 is CASSLGQGIGELFF. Here the CDR3 DNA reads TGCGCCAGCAGCTTGGGACAGGGGATCGGGGAGCTGTTTTTT.

V gene TRBV20-1 combines with J gene TRBJ2-7, with 7 bases fitting TRBD2. The germline V gene has CDR1 DFQATT and CDR2 SNEGSKA (reference sequence). The CDR3 covers 16 residues. V was clipped by 2 bases and J by 3 bases; unmatched bases: 13. The CDR3 loop reads CSARPVLGGAVYEQYF. CDR3 sequence (DNA): TGCAGTGCTAGACCCGTCCTGGGAGGGGCAGTCTACGAGCAGTACTTC.

This clonotype has ten or more counts. This rearrangement joins TRBV12-3 or TRBV12-4 to TRBJ1-3, with unresolved D. The CDR3 is 13 residues long. V lost 2 bases to trimming and J lost 9 bases, with 11 bases between them. The CDR3 nucleotides read TGTGCCAGCAGTTTAACTAGCTTGATCACCATATATTTT. Translating it yields CASSLTSLITIYF.

This chain uses TRBV4-2 with TRBJ2-7; 9 bases map to TRBD1. Germline CDR1 is LGHNA and CDR2 is YNFKEQ. CDR3 length equals 15 residues. V dropped 3 bases and J dropped 3; count of bases not matched to a gene: 6. The CDR3 reads CASSQRTGAYYEQYF. The CDR3 coding sequence is TGTGCCAGCAGCCAGAGGACAGGGGCATACTACGAGCAGTACTTC.

The chain recombines TRBV4-3 with TRBJ2-1, with 10 nucleotides matching TRBD2. The J segment lost 6 bases and the V segment lost 4 bases, leaving 6 bases of the junction unmatched. This CDR3 has 15 amino acids. Germline-derived CDR1 and CDR2 are LGHNA and YSLEER. CDR3 bases: TGCGCCAGCAGCCTGAGCGGGAGGGCAGGCAATGAGCAGTTCTTC. It translates to CASSLSGRAGNEQFF.